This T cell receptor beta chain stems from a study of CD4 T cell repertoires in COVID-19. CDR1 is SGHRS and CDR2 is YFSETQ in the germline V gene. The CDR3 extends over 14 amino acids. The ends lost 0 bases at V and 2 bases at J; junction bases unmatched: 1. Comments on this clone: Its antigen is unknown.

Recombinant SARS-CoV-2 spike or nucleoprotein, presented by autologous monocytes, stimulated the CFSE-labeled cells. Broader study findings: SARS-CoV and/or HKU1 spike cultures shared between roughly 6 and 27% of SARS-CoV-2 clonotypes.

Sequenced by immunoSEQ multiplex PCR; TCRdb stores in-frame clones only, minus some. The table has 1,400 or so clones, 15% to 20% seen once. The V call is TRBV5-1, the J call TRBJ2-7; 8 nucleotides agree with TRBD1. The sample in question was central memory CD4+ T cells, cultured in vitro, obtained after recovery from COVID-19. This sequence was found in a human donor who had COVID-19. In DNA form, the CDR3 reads TGCGCCAGCAGCTTGGGGGACAGGCCCTACGAGCAGTACTTC. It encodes CASSLGDRPYEQYF.